This T cell receptor beta chain was sequenced in a study of cytomegalovirus exposure and HLA in healthy donors. Findings of the study overall: Whilst most TCR sequences proved rare, a subset of public TCRs occurred across many donors.

This clone was seen a handful of times. Its antigen is currently unknown. Assay: immunoSEQ multiplex PCR; the TCRdb copy retains only in-frame clones and omits some. The sample consists of fewer than 400,000 clones, 70% to 90% of them appearing once. CDR1 SGHNT and CDR2 YENEEA come from the germline V gene. The V and J ends lost 5 bases and 3 bases respectively, with 8 bases between them. The CDR3 covers 13 residues. The receptor was derived from a man aged 25-45 years in good health and CMV-seronegative. This chain joins TRBV11-3 and TRBJ2-1; possible D gene TRBD1, 6 bases. Sequencing was done on a sample of PBMCs. The CDR3 DNA sequence: TGTGCCAGCAGCCAACAGGGCTACAATGAGCAGTTCTTC. It is translated as CASSQQGYNEQFF.